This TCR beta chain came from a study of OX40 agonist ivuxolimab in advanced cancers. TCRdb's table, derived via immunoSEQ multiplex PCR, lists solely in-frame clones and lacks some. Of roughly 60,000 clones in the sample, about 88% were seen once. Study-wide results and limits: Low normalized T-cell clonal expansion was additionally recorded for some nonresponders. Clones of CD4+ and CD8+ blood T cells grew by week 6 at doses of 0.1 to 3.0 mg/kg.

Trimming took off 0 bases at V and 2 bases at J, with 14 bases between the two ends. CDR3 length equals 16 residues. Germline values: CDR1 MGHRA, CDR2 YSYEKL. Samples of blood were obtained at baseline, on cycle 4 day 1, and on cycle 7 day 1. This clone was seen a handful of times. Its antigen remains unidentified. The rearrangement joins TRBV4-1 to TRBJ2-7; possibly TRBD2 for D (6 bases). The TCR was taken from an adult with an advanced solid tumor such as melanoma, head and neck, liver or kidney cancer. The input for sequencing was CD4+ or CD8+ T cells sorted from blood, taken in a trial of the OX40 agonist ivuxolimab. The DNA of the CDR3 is TGCGCCAGCAGCCAAGAATCGATAGCGGAGACCTACGAGCAGTACTTC. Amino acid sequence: CASSQESIAETYEQYF.